The present TCR beta chain was sequenced within a study of CD8 T cells in ankylosing spondylitis. Findings of the study overall: Reactive arthritis synovial fluid and blood were previously reported to contain some motif variants. Typical of ankylosing spondylitis blood, it appeared, was a TCR beta motif of under 10 highly homologous variants. Reported data indicate significant enrichment of disease-linked clones within matched ankylosing spondylitis synovial fluid. Disease-linked clones displayed a CD8+ phenotype and appeared relatively rarely in peripheral blood.

This clonotype showed up just a few times. Antigen: not known. The CDR3 runs 16 residues. V lost 5 bases and J lost 1, with 17 bases in between. Per the germline V gene, CDR1 is SGHVS and CDR2 is FQNEAQ. Library preparation for TCR beta used quantitative 5'-RACE with molecular barcodes. TCRdb re-called the 5' RACE reads through MiXCR, storing one row per CDR3 protein. The sample includes a few hundred thousand distinct CDR3 sequences, 15% to 20% of them seen just once. The receptor was derived from a male donor with ankylosing spondylitis. This chain uses TRBV7-8 with TRBJ1-1; D may be TRBD1 (6 bases). Input material: blood, either unsorted or a sorted T cell fraction (not recorded which). In DNA form, the CDR3 reads TGTGCCAGCAGCCCGGGACAAAGCCTCGGGAACACTGAAGCTTTCTTT. Translating gives CASSPGQSLGNTEAFF.